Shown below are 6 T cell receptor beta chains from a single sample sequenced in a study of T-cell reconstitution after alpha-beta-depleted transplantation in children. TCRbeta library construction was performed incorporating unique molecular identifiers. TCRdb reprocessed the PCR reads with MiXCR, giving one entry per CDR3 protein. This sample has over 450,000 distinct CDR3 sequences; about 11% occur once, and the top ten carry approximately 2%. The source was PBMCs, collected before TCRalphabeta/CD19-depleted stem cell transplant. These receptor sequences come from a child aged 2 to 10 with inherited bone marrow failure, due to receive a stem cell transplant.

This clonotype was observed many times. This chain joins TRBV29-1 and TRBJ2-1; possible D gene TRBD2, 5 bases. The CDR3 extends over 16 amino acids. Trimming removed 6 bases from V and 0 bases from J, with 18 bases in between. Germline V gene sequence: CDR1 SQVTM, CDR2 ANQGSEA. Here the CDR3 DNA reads TGCAGCGTCTCCGGGGTTCCGGGGAGCTCCTACAATGAGCAGTTCTTC. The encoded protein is CSVSGVPGSSYNEQFF.

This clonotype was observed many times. The DNA of the CDR3 is TGCGCCAGCAGCATCCTCCTAGCGGGAGATCGCGATGAGCAGTTCTTC. Encoded protein: CASSILLAGDRDEQFF. This sequence joins TRBV5-1 and TRBJ2-1, with 10 bases aligning to TRBD2. The CDR3 covers 16 residues. V lost 4 bases and J lost 8; bases outside the gene matches: 12. Germline V gene lookup returns CDR1 SGHRS and CDR2 YFSETQ.

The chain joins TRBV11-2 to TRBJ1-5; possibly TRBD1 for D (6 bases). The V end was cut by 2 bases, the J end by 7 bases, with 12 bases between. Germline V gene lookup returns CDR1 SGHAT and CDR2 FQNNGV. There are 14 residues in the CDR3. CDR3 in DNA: TGTGCCAGCAGCTTATTGGGGGGGCAGCAGCCCCAGCATTTT. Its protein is CASSLLGGQQPQHF.

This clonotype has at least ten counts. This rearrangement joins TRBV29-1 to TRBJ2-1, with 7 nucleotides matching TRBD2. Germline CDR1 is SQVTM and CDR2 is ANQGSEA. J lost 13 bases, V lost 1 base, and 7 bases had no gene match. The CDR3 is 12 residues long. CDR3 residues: CSVEGIPSGQFF. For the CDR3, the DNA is TGCAGCGTTGAAGGAATTCCTAGCGGACAGTTCTTC.

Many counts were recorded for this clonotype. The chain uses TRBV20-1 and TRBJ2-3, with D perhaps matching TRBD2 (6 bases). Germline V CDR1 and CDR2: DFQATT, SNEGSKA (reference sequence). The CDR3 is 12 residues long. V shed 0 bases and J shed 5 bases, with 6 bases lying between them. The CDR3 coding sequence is TGCAGTGCTAGAGAGGGAGGAGATACGCAGTATTTT. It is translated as CSAREGGDTQYF.

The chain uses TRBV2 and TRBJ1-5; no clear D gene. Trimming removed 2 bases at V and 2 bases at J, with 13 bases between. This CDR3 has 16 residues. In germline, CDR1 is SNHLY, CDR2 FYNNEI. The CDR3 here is CASSEYSGRGNQPQHF. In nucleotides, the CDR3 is TGTGCCAGCAGTGAATACAGCGGGCGCGGCAATCAGCCCCAGCATTTT.